Each of the 8 T cell receptor beta chains below was sequenced from the same sample in a study of blood T cell repertoires in COVID-19 (dated by TCRdb to the early 2020s). Preparation of the library involved the immunoSEQ multiplex PCR assay. In its TCRdb copy, this immuneACCESS table keeps in-frame sequences only and misses some clones. Where compared with another copy, unresolved V genes explain less than half of these, and the others have no known cause. This sample holds 50,000 to 70,000 clones; 84% were observed only once. 5.6% of the sample goes to the ten largest clones. The specimen was peripheral blood. The receptors shown here come from a woman aged 55-70 years with acute or convalescent COVID-19.

The chain recombines TRBV5-1 with TRBJ1-5, with a possible D match to TRBD1 (5 bases). The CDR3 is 15 residues long. The germline V and J ends were trimmed by 5 bases and 5 bases, with 17 bases remaining between them. Germline-derived CDR1 and CDR2 are SGHRS and YFSETQ. Here the CDR3 reads CASREGPTEDQPQHF. The CDR3 nucleotides are TGCGCCAGCAGGGAGGGACCTACCGAGGATCAGCCCCAGCATTTT.

The rearrangement links TRBV5-1 to TRBJ2-1, with 10 bases aligning to TRBD1. V was pared by 6 bases and J by 3 bases, with 6 bases of the junction left unmatched. Germline CDR1 SGHRS, CDR2 YFSETQ. The CDR3 length is 15 residues. Written as DNA, the CDR3 is TGCGCCAGCAAAGTCGGGACAGGGGTCTACAATGAGCAGTTCTTC. This encodes CASKVGTGVYNEQFF.

V and J are TRBV7-2 and TRBJ2-3; 16 nucleotides agree with TRBD2. The V gene end was trimmed by 0 bases and the J gene end by 1 base; junction bases not matched to a gene: 10. Looked up from germline, CDR1 is SGHTA and CDR2 is FQGNSA. This CDR3 region has 21 residues. In DNA, the CDR3 is TGTGCCAGCAGCTTAGCGGTTGGGACTAGCGGGGGGGCCAGGGGCACAGATACGCAGTATTTT. Protein product: CASSLAVGTSGGARGTDTQYF.

V is TRBV3-1 (or the pseudogene TRBV3-2) and J is TRBJ2-6, with D uncertain. Trimming removed 0 bases at V and 0 bases at J, with 12 bases between. The CDR3 totals 18 residues. The germline CDR1 and CDR2 sequences are LGHDT and YNNKEL (reference sequence). In nucleotides, the CDR3 is TGTGCCAGCAGCCAAGAGCCGGTGGTCATCTCTGGGGCCAACGTCCTGACTTTC. This encodes CASSQEPVVISGANVLTF.

This clone was recorded once. The V call is TRBV5-6, the J call TRBJ1-1, with a tentative D call TRBD1 (5 bases). Trimming removed 5 bases at V and 1 base at J, with 15 bases between. Germline values: CDR1 SGHDT, CDR2 YYEEEE. The CDR3 consists of 15 residues. In DNA form, the CDR3 reads TGTGCCAGCAGTTCAAGAAGGCAGGGGAACACTGAAGCTTTCTTT. It encodes CASSSRRQGNTEAFF.

This clone has a single count. The genes are TRBV2 and TRBJ1-6; tentatively, D is TRBD1 (5 bases). The CDR3 runs to 13 residues. V was clipped by 5 bases and J by 9 bases, with 11 bases between them. Germline V gene sequence: CDR1 SNHLY, CDR2 FYNNEI. CDR3 sequence (DNA): TGTGCCAGCAGTCTAGGGGTGCGTTCACCCCTCCACTTT. Translation: CASSLGVRSPLHF.

This chain links TRBV4-2 with TRBJ2-1; tentative D call: TRBD2 (7 bases). CDR1 LGHNA and CDR2 YNFKEQ come from the germline V gene. The length of the CDR3 is 17 residues. V was clipped by 4 bases and J by 2 bases, with 18 bases between them. CDR3 coding DNA: TGTGCCAGCAGCCCCGAGAGAGGAGGGGGGGCCTACAATGAGCAGTTCTTC. Residues: CASSPERGGGAYNEQFF.

V and J are TRBV19 and TRBJ2-3, with 7 bases fitting TRBD2. Germline CDR1 and CDR2: LNHDA and SQIVND (reference sequence). This CDR3 is 15 amino acids long. J was trimmed by 3 bases and V by 5 bases; bases with no gene match: 8. The CDR3 nucleotides read TGTGCCAGTAGTCCGGGAGGCACCCCGACAGATACGCAGTATTTT. Its translation: CASSPGGTPTDTQYF.